This record concerns one T cell receptor beta chain sequence. Its antigen remains unknown. This entry belongs to a study of T cell responses to AZD1222 COVID-19 vaccine. Deletions cut 2 bases from V and 2 bases from J, with 14 bases between. CDR1 and CDR2 from the germline V gene are SGHKS and YYEKEE (reference sequence). The CDR3 has 15 amino acids. Sequenced by immunoSEQ multiplex PCR; TCRdb stores in-frame clones only, minus some. The sample yields 140,000 or so clones, approximately 91% seen once. Overall study results and limits: Reports indicate that nearly half of spike-specific TCRs are directed at unmutated variant regions.

Here the sequenced sample was peripheral blood, taken 28 days after the second AZD1222 dose. The TCR was taken from an adult who received the AZD1222 COVID-19 vaccine. The V call is TRBV5-5, the J call TRBJ2-7; D is possibly TRBD1 (5 bases). The CDR3 here is CASSFLDTLTYEQYF. In DNA form, the CDR3 reads TGTGCCAGCAGCTTTCTGGACACCTTAACCTACGAGCAGTACTTC.